A single sample gave rise to the 15 T cell receptor beta chains below, sequenced in a study of T cell responses to AZD1222 COVID-19 vaccine. This table comes from immunoSEQ multiplex PCR, and its TCRdb copy is limited to in-frame clones, with some not included. The table lists 150,000 to 200,000 clones, about 92% of them singletons. Source: peripheral blood, taken on day 0 of AZD1222 vaccination. The receptors here all came from an adult in good health.

J is TRBJ1-1 and V is TRBV3-1 (or the pseudogene TRBV3-2); 11 bases map to TRBD1. The CDR3 has 15 amino acids. Germline CDR1 and CDR2: LGHDT and YNNKEL (reference sequence). Trimming removed 4 bases from V and 10 bases from J; junction bases left unmatched: 11. The CDR3: CASSPTGTGGRGAFF. For the CDR3, the DNA is TGTGCCAGCAGCCCAACCGGGACAGGGGGGAGGGGAGCTTTCTTT.

The chain combines TRBV6-5 with TRBJ1-2; TRBD1 agrees at 7 bases. Germline V gene data show CDR1 as MNHEY and CDR2 as SVGAGI. The CDR3 runs to 14 residues. After removal of 2 bases from V and 4 bases from J, the junction contained 4 bases not matched to a gene. The CDR3 sequence: CASSYQGGAYGYTF. CDR3 DNA sequence: TGTGCCAGCAGTTACCAGGGGGGGGCCTATGGCTACACCTTC.

The chain couples TRBV5-6 to TRBJ1-3; no clear D. CDR3 length: 15 residues. V was pared by 0 bases and J by 0 bases, with 7 bases between. Per germline, CDR1 SGHDT and CDR2 YYEEEE. For the CDR3, the DNA is TGTGCCAGCAGCTTGGGACGGCCCTCTGGAAACACCATATATTTT. Protein: CASSLGRPSGNTIYF.

This clone was recorded once. The chain has TRBV18 and TRBJ2-7; 10 bases are a match to TRBD1. Per germline, CDR1 KGHSH and CDR2 LQKENI. J lost 12 bases, V lost 3 bases, and 14 bases had no gene match. CDR3 length: 15 amino acids. CDR3 protein: CASSPRGTGASAVYF. The CDR3 coding sequence is TGTGCCAGCTCACCTCGGGGGACAGGGGCTTCTGCGGTGTACTTC.

The J gene is TRBJ1-2, the V gene TRBV6-5; D is unresolved. The germline V gene encodes CDR1 MNHEY and CDR2 SVGAGI. V was shortened by 0 bases and J by 2 bases, with 4 bases between the two germline ends. The CDR3 covers 13 residues. CDR3 in amino acids: CASSYSINYGYTF. CDR3 nucleotides: TGTGCCAGCAGTTACTCGATCAACTATGGCTACACCTTC.

This clone was observed a single time. The chain combines TRBV7-9 with TRBJ1-2; 12 bases are shared with TRBD1. The V and J ends lost 4 bases and 2 bases, in that order; junction bases with no gene match: 5. Per the germline V gene, CDR1 is SEHNR and CDR2 is FQNEAQ (reference sequence). The CDR3 sequence is 16 residues long. The CDR3 loop is CASSWGTGGENYGYTF. The CDR3, as DNA: TGTGCCAGCAGCTGGGGGACAGGGGGCGAGAACTATGGCTACACCTTC.

The CDR3: CASSQPRGRQGETQYF. CDR3 DNA: TGCGCCAGCAGCCAACCCAGGGGGCGGCAGGGAGAGACCCAGTACTTC. The genes are TRBV5-1 and TRBJ2-5, with 8 bases identical to TRBD1. The trim removed 4 bases at V and 4 bases at J, leaving 12 bases unmatched. The CDR3 is 16 residues long. Germline-derived CDR1 and CDR2 are SGHRS and YFSETQ.

This clone was seen once. This rearrangement joins TRBV7-9 to TRBJ2-4, with D possibly being TRBD2 (5 bases). The CDR3 totals 15 residues. Per germline, CDR1 SEHNR and CDR2 FQNEAQ (reference sequence). V dropped 5 bases and J dropped 1 base, with 12 bases sitting between them. CDR3 nucleotides: TGTGCCAGCAGCGCAGCGGACGGGGCCAAAAACATTCAGTACTTC. This codes for CASSAADGAKNIQYF.

The V call is TRBV11-3, the J call TRBJ1-3, with D possibly TRBD1 on 5 matching bases. The V gene lost 6 bases and the J gene lost 1 base, with 19 bases spanning the gap. CDR1 is SGHNT, CDR2 YENEEA, per germline. The CDR3 covers 17 residues. CDR3 protein: CASRGAGPTFSGNTIYF. CDR3 in DNA: TGTGCCAGCAGAGGGGCAGGGCCCACTTTTTCTGGAAACACCATATATTTT.

The chain recombines TRBV5-1 with TRBJ1-3; TRBD1 matches 8 bases. CDR1 is SGHRS, CDR2 YFSETQ, per germline. The CDR3 extends over 15 amino acids. With 3 bases clipped from V and 4 bases from J, the junction kept 6 bases outside the gene matches. The CDR3: CASSSQGVTGNTIYF. The CDR3 DNA sequence: TGCGCCAGCAGCTCACAGGGGGTCACCGGAAACACCATATATTTT.

The CDR3 bases are TGTGCCGCTGGGTGGGTTGTTGAAGCTTTCTTT. This gives the protein CAAGWVVEAFF. The V and J genes are TRBV6-6 and TRBJ1-1; no firm D call. Trimming removed 11 bases from V and 7 bases from J, with 14 bases in between. Germline CDR1 is MNHNY and CDR2 is SVGAGI (reference sequence). CDR3 length: 11 residues.

The chain has TRBV19 and TRBJ2-5; 9 bases match TRBD1. CDR1 and CDR2 (germline): LNHDA, SQIVND (reference sequence). The CDR3 runs to 14 residues. V lost 5 bases and J lost 5; bases outside the gene matches: 6. The CDR3 bases are TGTGCCAGTAGTCTCGGACAGGGGTACGAGACCCAGTACTTC. It yields the protein CASSLGQGYETQYF.

The chain joins TRBV5-6 to TRBJ1-2, with D possibly TRBD1 on 5 matching bases. V was shortened by 0 bases and J by 5 bases, with 17 bases between the two germline ends. The CDR3 extends over 16 amino acids. The germline V gene encodes CDR1 SGHDT and CDR2 YYEEEE. The CDR3 DNA reads as TGTGCCAGCAGCTTGGCGGACGGGACTTCTAGGTATGGCTACACCTTC. Protein: CASSLADGTSRYGYTF.

V is TRBV15 and J is TRBJ1-2; D not resolved. V gave up 1 base and J gave up 8 bases, with 11 bases separating them. From germline, CDR1 is LNHNV and CDR2 YYDKDF (reference sequence). This CDR3 region has 13 residues. CDR3 residues: CATSRGRVDGYTF. The CDR3 nucleotides are TGTGCCACCAGCAGAGGAAGGGTTGACGGCTACACCTTC.

This clone was detected only a few times. The chain carries TRBV6-5 and TRBJ1-1, with TRBD1 as a possible D gene (5 bases). Trimming pared 3 bases from V and 5 bases from J, leaving 19 bases between. This CDR3 comprises 16 residues. Per germline, CDR1 MNHEY and CDR2 SVGAGI. The CDR3 DNA sequence: TGTGCCAGCAGTTATGGTTCAGGGATTGTTCGTACTGAAGCTTTCTTT. This encodes CASSYGSGIVRTEAFF.